A single T cell receptor beta chain is shown here with its context. Its antigen is not identified. The sample originates from a study of shared clonotypes between healthy human individuals. Background on the study: Every donor yielded three CD4 naive, three CD4 memory, two CD8 naive and one CD8 memory plate.

Whole-study results and caveats: Naive subsets, compared against memory subsets, generally had larger estimated richness values. Apart from blood, nothing was sampled; tissue repertoires likely differ.

Germline lookup yields CDR1 SGHTA and CDR2 FQGNSA. The CDR3 loop spans 14 amino acids. The V and J ends lost 4 bases and 0 bases respectively, with 7 bases between them. TCRdb's table, derived via immunoSEQ multiplex PCR, lists solely in-frame clones and lacks some. Here the sample spans about 2.4 million clones, roughly 93% being singletons. The sample was naive CD4+ T cells from PBMCs. As for subset: CD45RA+ positively selected. The rearrangement joins TRBV7-2 to TRBJ1-3, with D tentatively TRBD1 (5 bases). This TCR came from a man between 18 and 29 years old in good health. Some clones in this sample may be carry-over from other donors' samples. In DNA form, the CDR3 reads TGTGCCAGCAGCTGGGGGACCTCTGGAAACACCATATATTTT. Amino acid sequence: CASSWGTSGNTIYF.